The clone carrying this TCR beta chain was seen ten or more times. What was amplified from RNA transcripts were TCR beta CDR3 regions. TCR CDR3 regions were first amplified by RT-PCR with HTBI primers. MiXCR, run by TCRdb on the multiplex PCR reads, gives a single entry per CDR3 protein. The repertoire includes hundreds of thousands of distinct CDR3 sequences, roughly 15% of them detected once, and roughly a tenth sits in the top ten. These data belong to a study of T cells in Graves' hyperthyroidism and ophthalmopathy. Sample: blood. The receptor comes from a woman younger than 35 with Graves' hyperthyroidism.

CDR3 sequence reads: CASPAGSQFEQYF. In DNA, the CDR3 is TGTGCCAGTCCTGCCGGCTCCCAATTCGAGCAGTACTTC. The V gene is TRBV2, the J gene TRBJ2-7; no clear D gene. This CDR3 comprises 13 residues. Trimming shortened V by 9 bases and J by 6 bases, and 18 bases separated the two germline ends. Germline assignment: CDR1 SNHLY and CDR2 FYNNEI. The complete variable domain, with remaining parts taken from reference TRBV2 and TRBJ2-7, reads EPEVTQTPSHQVTQMGQEVILRCVPISNHLYFYWYRQILGQKVEFLVSFYNNEISEKSEIFDDQFSVERPDGSNFTLKIRSTKLEDSAMYFCASPAGSQFEQYFGPGTRLTVT.